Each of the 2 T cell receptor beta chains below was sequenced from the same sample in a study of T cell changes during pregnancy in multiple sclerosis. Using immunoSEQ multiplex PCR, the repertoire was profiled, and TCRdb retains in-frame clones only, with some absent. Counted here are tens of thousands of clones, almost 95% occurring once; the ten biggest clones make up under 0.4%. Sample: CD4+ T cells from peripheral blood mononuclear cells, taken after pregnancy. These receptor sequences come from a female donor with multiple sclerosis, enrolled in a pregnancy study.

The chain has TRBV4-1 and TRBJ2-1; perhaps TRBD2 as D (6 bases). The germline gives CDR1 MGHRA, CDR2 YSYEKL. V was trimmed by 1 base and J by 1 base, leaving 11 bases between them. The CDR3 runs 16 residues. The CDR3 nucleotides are TGCGCCAGCAGCCAAGTCGGCCGGGGGTCCTACAATGAGCAGTTCTTC. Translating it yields CASSQVGRGSYNEQFF.

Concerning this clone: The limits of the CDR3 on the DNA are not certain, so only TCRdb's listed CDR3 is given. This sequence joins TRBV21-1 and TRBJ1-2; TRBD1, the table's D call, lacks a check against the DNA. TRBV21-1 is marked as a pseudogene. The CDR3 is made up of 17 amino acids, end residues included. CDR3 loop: CASSKVGTGTPHYGYTF.